This T cell receptor (beta chain) is from a study of T cells after yellow fever vaccination. Study outcomes and limitations: One caveat is that FACS-sorted repertoires could contain abundant clonotypes contaminating from the bulk population.

Germline CDR1 SGDLS, CDR2 YYNGEE. Trimming cost V 3 bases and J 1 base, with 10 bases left between them. CDR3 length equals 14 residues. Production of TCR cDNA was by 5'RACE template switching, which also added a universal primer site and UMIs. TCRdb reprocessed the 5' RACE reads via MiXCR and lists one record per CDR3 protein. The table lists a few hundred thousand distinct CDR3 sequences, about an eighth of them singletons. This clonotype has a handful of counts. No antigen is known for it. The source of this sequence is a man aged 18 to 30 who received the YFV17D yellow fever vaccine. The V and J genes are TRBV9 and TRBJ2-5, with D maybe TRBD2 (6 bases). Here the sequenced sample was CD4+ T cells sorted from PBMCs, taken 15 days after the yellow fever booster vaccination. CDR3 DNA sequence: TGTGCCAGCAGCGCGGGACTCTTCCAAGAGACCCAGTACTTC. Protein: CASSAGLFQETQYF.